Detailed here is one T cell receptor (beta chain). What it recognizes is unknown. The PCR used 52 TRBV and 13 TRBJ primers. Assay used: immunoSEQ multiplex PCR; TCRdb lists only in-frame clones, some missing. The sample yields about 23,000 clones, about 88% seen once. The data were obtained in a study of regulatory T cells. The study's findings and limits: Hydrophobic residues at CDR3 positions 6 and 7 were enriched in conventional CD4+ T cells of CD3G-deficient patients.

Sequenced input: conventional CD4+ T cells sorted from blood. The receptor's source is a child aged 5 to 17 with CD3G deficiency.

CDR3 coding DNA: TGTGCCAGCAGCTTAGGCCCCCGCGTGGTCCAAGAGACCCAGTACTTC. It translates to CASSLGPRVVQETQYF. This chain joins TRBV7-8 and TRBJ2-5; no clear D gene. The CDR3 is 16 amino acids. V shed 1 base and J shed 1 base, with 13 bases lying between them. Per the germline V gene, CDR1 is SGHVS and CDR2 is FQNEAQ.